These 10 T cell receptor beta chains share one sample of origin, sequenced in a study of T cells expressing NK-cell markers. TCRdb re-analyzed the 5' RACE reads; it lists each CDR3 protein once, without DNA. The repertoire table contains about 380,000 distinct CDR3 sequences. Sequencing input: blood T cells: a sorted CD56 or NKG2C T cell subset, CD4+ or CD8+ T cells, or bulk PBMC T cells (not recorded which). The origin of the receptors is a man aged 18-70 years in good health.

V gene TRBV27 combines with J gene TRBJ1-2; TCRdb picks TRBD1, but there is no DNA to check that call. Germline values: CDR1 MNHEY, CDR2 SMNVEV (reference sequence). The CDR3 length is 14 residues. The CDR3 loop is CASSSGGTGYGYTF.

This rearrangement joins TRBV5-1 to TRBJ1-4; TCRdb's D call of TRBD1 is untestable without DNA. The CDR3 runs 14 residues. CDR1 SGHRS and CDR2 YFSETQ come from the germline V gene. The CDR3 region is CASSLGQAEGKLFF.

The chain has TRBV5-1 and TRBJ2-7; the TCRdb call, TRBD1, lacks DNA for checking. The CDR3 is 15 residues long. Germline-derived CDR1 and CDR2 are SGHRS and YFSETQ. The CDR3 spells CASSFGAWELDEQYF.

The rearrangement joins TRBV28 to TRBJ1-2; with no DNA, the TCRdb D assignment of TRBD1 cannot be verified. The CDR3 runs to 13 residues. Germline V gene data show CDR1 as MDHEN and CDR2 as SYDVKM. The CDR3 spells CATPGTGNYGYTF.

The genes are TRBV12-3 or TRBV12-4 and TRBJ2-2. This CDR3 has 15 amino acids. CDR3 region: CASSLLWRNTGELFF.

The chain uses TRBV20-1 and TRBJ2-5; TCRdb designates TRBD1, a call that cannot be tested without DNA. The CDR3 sequence is 13 residues long. Germline V gene lookup returns CDR1 DFQATT and CDR2 SNEGSKA (reference sequence). The CDR3 loop reads CSLPGRTGETQYF.

The rearrangement joins TRBV10-3 to TRBJ2-6; TCRdb picks TRBD1, but there is no DNA to check that call. Germline V gene sequence: CDR1 ENHRY, CDR2 SYGVKD. The CDR3 is made up of 19 amino acids. The chain's CDR3 is CATTGEQGRGLSGANVLTF.

The chain employs TRBV28 and TRBJ2-1; there is no DNA to check the TCRdb D call of TRBD2. Germline values: CDR1 MDHEN, CDR2 SYDVKM. The CDR3 consists of 14 residues. Here the CDR3 reads CASSLAGGQNEQFF.

V and J are TRBV20-1 and TRBJ2-3; TCRdb calls TRBD1, which cannot be checked without DNA. This CDR3 region has 13 residues. CDR1 and CDR2 from the germline V gene are DFQATT and SNEGSKA (reference sequence). CDR3 protein: CSARRQGADTQYF.

This chain links TRBV7-2 with TRBJ2-1; TCRdb's D call of TRBD2 is untestable without DNA. The CDR3 covers 15 residues. Germline V gene sequence: CDR1 SGHTA, CDR2 FQGNSA. The CDR3 region is CASSLGGTRRNEQFF.